The 24 T cell receptor beta chains listed next were all sequenced from one sample in a study of blood T cell repertoires in COVID-19. TCRdb's copy holds only in-frame clones and misses some; the assay was immunoSEQ multiplex PCR. Of around 120,000 clones in the sample, around 76% were seen once. Sequenced material: peripheral blood. The source of these receptors is a man between 65 and 85 years old with acute or convalescent COVID-19.

This clone was counted once. Germline and junction disagree at one end, which may indicate a read error. V is TRBV7-3 and J is TRBJ2-7; D unclear. This CDR3 comprises 15 residues. Looked up from germline, CDR1 is SGHTA and CDR2 is FQGTGA. CDR3 amino acids: CTSSPGPEASYEQYF. As DNA, the CDR3 is TGTACCAGCAGCCCAGGTCCCGAAGCTTCCTACGAGCAGTACTTC.

CDR3 loop: CASRRAGENGELFF. In DNA, the CDR3 is TGTGCCAGCAGGAGGGCAGGGGAGAACGGGGAGCTGTTTTTT. The chain employs TRBV7-3 and TRBJ2-2, with D perhaps matching TRBD1 (6 bases). V shed 6 bases and J shed 7 bases, with 15 bases lying between them. The CDR3 is 14 residues long. The germline CDR1 and CDR2 sequences are SGHTA and FQGTGA.

The V call is TRBV27, the J call TRBJ2-2; the match to TRBD2 covers 7 bases. Losses at the gene ends were 4 bases for V and 5 bases for J; bases not matched to a gene: 13. The CDR3 runs 17 residues. Germline lookup yields CDR1 MNHEY and CDR2 SMNVEV (reference sequence). The CDR3 nucleotides are TGTGCCAGCAGTTCCCCTACGCGGTTGCGGGGGACCGGGGAGCTGTTTTTT. This gives the protein CASSSPTRLRGTGELFF.

The chain has TRBV19 and TRBJ2-1, with 7 bases fitting TRBD1. The J segment lost 1 base and the V segment lost 7 bases, leaving 7 bases of the junction unmatched. Germline assignment: CDR1 LNHDA and CDR2 SQIVND (reference sequence). This CDR3 comprises 15 residues. The CDR3 DNA is TGTGCCAGTACCCCGACAGGGTATTCCTACAATGAGCAGTTCTTC. It yields the protein CASTPTGYSYNEQFF.

The J gene is TRBJ1-1, the V gene TRBV4-1, with unresolved D. V shed 3 bases and J shed 2 bases, with 13 bases lying between them. The germline V gene encodes CDR1 MGHRA and CDR2 YSYEKL. CDR3 size: 15 residues. The CDR3: CASSHQVRGNTEAFF. For the CDR3, the DNA is TGCGCCAGCAGCCATCAAGTCCGGGGTAACACTGAAGCTTTCTTT.

This clone was recorded a few times. This CDR3 reads CASSVQDSSHYGYTF. As DNA, the CDR3 is TGTGCCAGCAGCGTCCAAGACAGTTCACACTATGGCTACACCTTC. The chain is built from TRBV9 and TRBJ1-2; the D gene is possibly TRBD1 (5 bases). This CDR3 has 15 residues. Trimming stripped 2 bases from V and 3 bases from J, with 14 bases between. CDR1 is SGDLS, CDR2 YYNGEE, per germline. Complete variable domain (other parts from reference TRBV9 and TRBJ1-2): DSGVTQTPKHLITATGQRVTLRCSPRSGDLSVYWYQQSLDQGLQFLIQYYNGEERAKGNILERFSAQQFPDLHSELNLSSLELGDSALYFCASSVQDSSHYGYTFGSGTRLTVV.

The V call is TRBV4-1, the J call TRBJ2-7; D is uncertain. This CDR3 spans 17 amino acids. The germline CDR1 and CDR2 sequences are MGHRA and YSYEKL. Between the trimmed V and J ends, which lost 1 base and 3 bases, there was a span of 19 bases. CDR3 amino acids: CASSQGIKSHKNYEQYF. Here the CDR3 DNA reads TGCGCCAGCAGCCAAGGAATAAAATCACACAAAAACTACGAGCAGTACTTC.

This CDR3 is CASSPLQGGNTEAFF. The CDR3 bases are TGTGCCAGCAGCCCGCTTCAAGGGGGGAACACTGAAGCTTTCTTT. This chain connects TRBV4-2 to TRBJ1-1; D may be TRBD1 (6 bases). Per germline, CDR1 LGHNA and CDR2 YNFKEQ. This CDR3 contains 15 residues. V was pared by 4 bases and J by 1 base, with 13 bases between.

The V and J genes are TRBV6-5 and TRBJ1-4; D is possibly TRBD1 (5 bases). The V end was cut by 8 bases, the J end by 4 bases, with 11 bases between. The germline V gene encodes CDR1 MNHEY and CDR2 SVGAGI. The CDR3 totals 13 residues. CDR3 nucleotide sequence: TGTGCCAGCGGTCGACAGTTTAATGAAAAACTGTTTTTT. Residues: CASGRQFNEKLFF.

The chain joins TRBV11-3 to TRBJ2-2; 7 bases are shared with TRBD1. The CDR3 is 15 amino acids. The trim removed 6 bases at V and 5 bases at J, leaving 9 bases unmatched. The germline V gene has CDR1 SGHNT and CDR2 YENEEA. The CDR3 region is CASSRDSLGTGELFF. The CDR3 bases are TGTGCCAGCAGTCGGGACAGCTTAGGAACCGGGGAGCTGTTTTTT.

This sequence joins TRBV28 and TRBJ2-2; no clear D gene. The V gene lost 0 bases and the J gene lost 6 bases, with 8 bases spanning the gap. The CDR3 contains 14 residues. Per germline, CDR1 MDHEN and CDR2 SYDVKM. The CDR3 region has the DNA TGTGCCAGCAGTTTATGGCAGAATCCCGGGGAGCTGTTTTTT. It specifies CASSLWQNPGELFF.

The CDR3 nucleotides read TGTGCCAGCTCACCACGACAGGGGACTAATGAAAAACTGTTTTTT. Translating gives CASSPRQGTNEKLFF. This chain connects TRBV18 to TRBJ1-4; 8 bases agree with TRBD1. There are 15 residues in the CDR3. V dropped 1 base and J dropped 2; count of bases not matched to a gene: 0. Germline assignment: CDR1 KGHSH and CDR2 LQKENI.

This chain uses TRBV7-2 with TRBJ1-1, with D possibly TRBD1 on 5 matching bases. CDR3 size: 16 residues. CDR1 SGHTA and CDR2 FQGNSA come from the germline V gene. Between the trimmed V and J ends, which lost 2 bases and 3 bases, there was a span of 16 bases. The CDR3 loop is CASSLTPRGIHTEAFF. CDR3 coding DNA: TGTGCCAGCAGCTTAACGCCTCGGGGGATACACACTGAAGCTTTCTTT.

This clone was counted a few times. The chain employs TRBV9 and TRBJ1-2, with a weak D call TRBD1 (6 bases). The V and J ends lost 0 bases and 4 bases respectively, with 25 bases between them. Germline V gives CDR1 SGDLS, CDR2 YYNGEE. The CDR3 runs 19 residues. CDR3 sequence reads: CASSVAKQGYPLSLYGYTF. The CDR3 DNA is TGTGCCAGCAGCGTAGCTAAACAGGGCTACCCCTTATCACTCTATGGCTACACCTTC.

In its sample, this clone was seen once. CDR3: CASSPELHGYEQYF. For the CDR3, the DNA is TGTGCCAGCAGCCCAGAACTACATGGCTACGAGCAGTACTTC. This chain connects TRBV3-1 (or the pseudogene TRBV3-2) to TRBJ2-7, with D hard to call. The length of the CDR3 is 14 residues. V was cut by 4 bases and J by 3 bases, with 13 bases left in between. Germline V gene sequence: CDR1 LGHDT, CDR2 YNNKEL (reference sequence).

The CDR3 nucleotides are TGCAGCGTTAGGGACATTCTGTCTGGGGCCAACGTCCTGACTTTC. Translation: CSVRDILSGANVLTF. The J gene is TRBJ2-6, the V gene TRBV29-1; D is perhaps TRBD1 (6 bases). The V and J ends lost 5 bases and 1 base respectively, with 12 bases between them. The CDR3 has 15 amino acids. Per the germline V gene, CDR1 is SQVTM and CDR2 is ANQGSEA.

V gene TRBV18 combines with J gene TRBJ2-7; possible D gene TRBD1, 5 bases. This CDR3 is built from 15 residues. Trimming left V 3 bases short and J 2 bases short, with 14 bases between. Germline CDR1 and CDR2: KGHSH and LQKENI. The CDR3 DNA is TGTGCCAGCTCACCTGGCCAGGGATACCCCTACGAGCAGTACTTC. This translates into CASSPGQGYPYEQYF.

This chain joins TRBV7-8 and TRBJ2-7; the D is unclear. Germline V gives CDR1 SGHVS, CDR2 FQNEAQ. Trimming took off 5 bases at V and 6 bases at J, with 17 bases between the two ends. CDR3 length: 14 residues. CDR3 DNA sequence: TGTGCCAGCAGCCGCACCCGTGACAAGATCGAGCAGTACTTC. Amino acids: CASSRTRDKIEQYF. Drawing the rest from reference TRBV7-8 and TRBJ2-7, the complete variable domain is GAGVSQSPRYKVAKRGQDVALRCDPISGHVSLFWYQQALGQGPEFLTYFQNEAQLDKSGLPSDRFFAERPEGSVSTLKIQRTQQEDSAVYLCASSRTRDKIEQYFGPGTRLTVT.

The chain carries TRBV28 and TRBJ1-5; D is undetermined. Trimming removed 6 bases from V and 2 bases from J, with 5 bases in between. In germline, CDR1 is MDHEN, CDR2 SYDVKM. The CDR3 is 12 amino acids. The CDR3 coding sequence is TGTGCCAGCAGCGGGGGCAATCAGCCCCAGCATTTT. This translates into CASSGGNQPQHF.

V is TRBV7-2 and J is TRBJ1-2; D unresolved. V lost 3 bases to trimming and J lost 4 bases, with 9 bases between them. The CDR3 length is 13 residues. Germline V CDR1 and CDR2: SGHTA, FQGNSA. CDR3 amino acids: CASSFKGVYGYTF. CDR3 bases: TGTGCCAGCAGCTTCAAAGGAGTCTATGGCTACACCTTC.

This sequence joins TRBV5-1 and TRBJ2-5, with 9 positions matching TRBD1. CDR3 length equals 18 residues. The germline V gene encodes CDR1 SGHRS and CDR2 YFSETQ. V lost 0 bases and J lost 5; bases outside the gene matches: 14. DNA of the CDR3: TGCGCCAGCAGCTTGGACACCTACCTGGACAGGGGTCAGGAGACCCAGTACTTC. Its translation: CASSLDTYLDRGQETQYF.

CDR3 protein: CSVDGLFEAFF. The DNA of the CDR3 is TGCAGTGTAGACGGACTTTTTGAAGCTTTCTTT. The chain has TRBV20-1 and TRBJ1-1, with D hard to call. This CDR3 has 11 residues. The germline gives CDR1 DFQATT, CDR2 SNEGSKA (reference sequence). The germline V and J ends were trimmed by 7 bases and 7 bases, with 13 bases remaining between them.

The chain couples TRBV29-1 to TRBJ1-1; tentatively, D is TRBD1 (6 bases). The CDR3 has 14 residues. The germline V and J ends were trimmed by 7 bases and 3 bases, with 18 bases remaining between them. From germline, CDR1 is SQVTM and CDR2 ANQGSEA. In nucleotides, the CDR3 is TGCAGCGGTCGAGGGGGTCAAGGAGACACTGAAGCTTTCTTT. This codes for CSGRGGQGDTEAFF.

This chain connects TRBV29-1 to TRBJ1-1, with 8 positions matching TRBD1. This CDR3 comprises 14 residues. Trimming cost V 6 bases and J 1 base; bases outside gene matches: 7. CDR1 is SQVTM, CDR2 ANQGSEA, per germline. The CDR3: CSVEPGQGNTEAFF. The CDR3 DNA reads TGCAGCGTCGAACCCGGACAGGGGAACACTGAAGCTTTCTTT.